This passage covers 16 T cell receptor beta chains from one sample sequenced in a study of T cells in Graves' hyperthyroidism and ophthalmopathy. Amplification yielded TCR beta CDR3 regions, with RNA transcripts as the source. TCR CDR3 underwent first-round RT-PCR with the HTBI primer set. TCRdb reprocessed the multiplex PCR reads with MiXCR, giving one entry per CDR3 protein. The repertoire holds hundreds of thousands of distinct CDR3 sequences, with 12% to 15% as singletons. Sequenced input: blood. Receptors originate from a woman between 18 and 29 years old with Graves' hyperthyroidism.

This clonotype was seen a handful of times. The rearrangement uses TRBV29-1 and TRBJ2-1, with 7 nucleotides matching TRBD2. Per the germline V gene, CDR1 is SQVTM and CDR2 is ANQGSEA. V lost 6 bases, J lost 8 bases, and 19 bases stayed unmatched. The CDR3 is 16 residues long. DNA of the CDR3: TGCAGCGTCCCCCCCAAGATGTCTAGCGGATTCCATGAGCAGTTCTTC. This codes for CSVPPKMSSGFHEQFF.

This clonotype was found many times. The rearrangement joins TRBV11-2 to TRBJ2-7; 7 positions match TRBD1. V trimming: 1 base; J trimming: 2 bases; junction bases outside the gene matches: 5. The CDR3 spans 15 residues. CDR1 is SGHAT and CDR2 is FQNNGV in the germline V gene. CDR3 loop: CASSLGRDSPYEQYF. The CDR3 coding sequence is TGTGCCAGCAGCTTAGGCCGGGACAGCCCCTACGAGCAGTACTTC.

This clonotype was recorded many times. J is TRBJ2-1 and V is TRBV12-3 or TRBV12-4, with D possibly matching TRBD2 (6 bases). The CDR3 runs to 15 residues. V was shortened by 3 bases and J by 6 bases, with 15 bases between the two germline ends. CDR3 sequence: CASSFLTSQVNEQFF. The CDR3 DNA follows: TGTGCCAGCAGTTTCTTGACTAGTCAGGTCAATGAGCAGTTCTTC.

This clonotype occurred many times. This rearrangement joins TRBV11-1 to TRBJ2-7; a weak D match, TRBD2 (6 bases). The germline V and J ends were trimmed by 1 base and 4 bases, with 14 bases remaining between them. This CDR3 comprises 15 residues. Per the germline V gene, CDR1 is SGHAT and CDR2 is FQDESV (reference sequence). The CDR3 DNA follows: TGTGCCAGCAGCTTAGATGGAGGGCCCGGGTACGAGCAGTACTTC. It specifies CASSLDGGPGYEQYF. The full variable domain, its missing parts supplied by reference TRBV11-1 and TRBJ2-7, is EAEVAQSPRYKITEKSQAVAFWCDPISGHATLYWYRQILGQGPELLVQFQDESVVDDSQLPKDRFSAERLKGVDSTLKIQPAELGDSAMYLCASSLDGGPGYEQYFGPGTRLTVT.

In this sample, this clonotype turned up a few times. The chain is built from TRBV7-9 and TRBJ2-7; possibly TRBD1 or TRBD2 for D (6 bases each). The CDR3 is 14 residues long. V lost 4 bases to trimming and J lost 4 bases, with 14 bases between them. Germline V gives CDR1 SEHNR, CDR2 FQNEAQ (reference sequence). CDR3 sequence: CASSSRGRRYEQYF. In DNA form, the CDR3 reads TGTGCCAGCAGCTCCCGGGGGCGTAGGTACGAGCAGTACTTC.

This clonotype was detected a few times. The chain employs TRBV19 and TRBJ2-7; D possibly corresponds to TRBD2 (6 bases). With 3 bases removed from V and 5 bases from J, the gap between germline ends came to 14 bases. From germline, CDR1 is LNHDA and CDR2 SQIVND (reference sequence). This CDR3 is 14 amino acids long. CDR3 residues: CASSIQPRGDEQYF. The CDR3 DNA reads as TGTGCCAGTAGTATCCAGCCGCGGGGCGACGAGCAGTACTTC.

The chain employs TRBV12-3 or TRBV12-4 and TRBJ2-2; 8 bases are a match to TRBD2. The CDR3 sequence is 14 residues long. J was trimmed by 3 bases and V by 8 bases; bases with no gene match: 5. CDR3 DNA: TGTGCCAGCGGAAGGCGGGAGGACACCGGGGAGCTGTTTTTT. Its translation is CASGRREDTGELFF.

The table lists this clonotype with many counts. V and J are TRBV28 and TRBJ1-5; D remains ambiguous. The germline V and J ends were trimmed by 9 bases and 3 bases, with 12 bases remaining between them. The length of the CDR3 is 13 residues. Per the germline V gene, CDR1 is MDHEN and CDR2 is SYDVKM. CDR3 residues: CASRPTPNQPQHF. Here the CDR3 DNA reads TGTGCCAGTCGTCCCACACCCAATCAGCCCCAGCATTTT.

The genes are TRBV11-3 and TRBJ2-7, with a weak D call TRBD2 (6 bases). With 5 bases removed from V and 5 bases from J, the gap between germline ends came to 19 bases. The germline gives CDR1 SGHNT, CDR2 YENEEA. The CDR3 contains 15 residues. CDR3 amino acids: CASSPSWGELNEQYF. Written as DNA, the CDR3 is TGTGCCAGCAGCCCCTCATGGGGGGAGCTAAACGAGCAGTACTTC.

This clonotype came up a few times. The gene calls are TRBV28 and TRBJ1-2, with D perhaps matching TRBD1 (6 bases). Trimming removed 6 bases at V and 8 bases at J, with 16 bases between. Germline V lookup: CDR1 MDHEN, CDR2 SYDVKM. This CDR3 comprises 13 residues. CDR3 protein: CASSHDRTRGYTF. The DNA for the CDR3 is TGTGCCAGCAGCCACGACAGGACTAGGGGCTACACCTTC.

This sequence joins TRBV24-1 and TRBJ1-1; maybe TRBD1 (6 bases). Germline V gene lookup returns CDR1 KGHDR and CDR2 SFDVKD. Trimming stripped 8 bases from V and 9 bases from J, with 12 bases between. CDR3 size: 11 residues. This CDR3 reads CATKCQGKAFF. CDR3 bases: TGTGCCACCAAGTGCCAGGGGAAAGCTTTCTTT.

There are many counts of this clonotype. V gene TRBV5-1 combines with J gene TRBJ2-3; no clear D. This CDR3 is 12 amino acids long. CDR1 and CDR2 from the germline V gene are SGHRS and YFSETQ. V was pared by 1 base and J by 6 bases, with 6 bases between. The CDR3 bases are TGCGCCAGCAGCTTGCAAGGTGATACGCAGTATTTT. Translated, it gives CASSLQGDTQYF.

The chain couples TRBV7-9 to TRBJ1-3; TRBD1 is a possible D gene (5 bases). Germline assignment: CDR1 SEHNR and CDR2 FQNEAQ (reference sequence). V was shortened by 4 bases and J by 5 bases, with 12 bases between the two germline ends. There are 14 residues in the CDR3. This chain's CDR3 is CASSYQGPRNTIYF. CDR3 in DNA: TGTGCCAGCAGCTATCAGGGTCCCCGAAACACCATATATTTT.

This clonotype showed up many times. The CDR3 here is CASSPPGGANTEAFF. For the CDR3, the DNA is TGTGCCAGCAGTCCCCCGGGGGGGGCGAACACTGAAGCTTTCTTT. The gene calls are TRBV12-3 or TRBV12-4 and TRBJ1-1, with TRBD1 as a possible D gene (6 bases). Trimming left V 5 bases short and J 1 base short, with 14 bases between. The CDR3 consists of 15 residues.

This clonotype was detected ten times or more. This sequence joins TRBV10-1 and TRBJ2-2; TRBD1 matches at 9 bases. The germline V gene has CDR1 WNHNN and CDR2 SYGVQD (reference sequence). V lost 6 bases, J lost 7 bases, and 3 bases stayed unmatched. CDR3 length: 13 amino acids. The CDR3 reads CASRGQGVGELFF. As DNA, the CDR3 is TGCGCCAGCAGGGGACAGGGAGTCGGGGAGCTGTTTTTT.

This clonotype was counted many times. The V and J genes are TRBV28 and TRBJ2-7; D call uncertain. The CDR3 loop spans 15 amino acids. With 4 bases removed from V and 0 bases from J, the gap between germline ends came to 13 bases. CDR1 is MDHEN, CDR2 SYDVKM, per germline. As DNA, the CDR3 is TGTGCCAGCAGTTCAAGACAACGCGCCTCCTACGAGCAGTACTTC. This encodes CASSSRQRASYEQYF. The entire variable domain, with the rest obtained from reference TRBV28 and TRBJ2-7, is as follows: DVKVTQSSRYLVKRTGEKVFLECVQDMDHENMFWYRQDPGLGLRLIYFSYDVKMKEKGDIPEGYSVSREKKERFSLILESASTNQTSMYLCASSSRQRASYEQYFGPGTRLTVT.